One and the same sample provided the 4 T cell receptor beta chains below, sequenced in a study of T cell changes during pregnancy in multiple sclerosis. The repertoire was sequenced with immunoSEQ multiplex PCR; TCRdb's copy has only in-frame clones and lacks some. This table holds fewer than 85,000 clones, 90% to 95% found once. The material sequenced was peripheral blood, taken after pregnancy. The receptors here all came from a female donor in good health, enrolled as a control in a pregnancy study.

The chain recombines TRBV19 with TRBJ2-7, with TRBD1 matching 7 bases. The CDR3 length is 11 residues. Germline V CDR1 and CDR2: LNHDA, SQIVND (reference sequence). V was clipped by 6 bases and J by 6 bases; unmatched bases: 2. CDR3 DNA sequence: TGTGCCAGTAGGCGACAGGGCGAGCAGTACTTC. Amino acids: CASRRQGEQYF.

This clone was recorded at least ten times. The chain uses TRBV7-9 and TRBJ1-2, with a possible D match to TRBD1 (5 bases). V lost 5 bases to trimming and J lost 5 bases, with 21 bases between them. Germline lookup yields CDR1 SEHNR and CDR2 FQNEAQ (reference sequence). The CDR3 consists of 16 residues. The CDR3 nucleotides are TGTGCCAGCAGCCCCCTAAATATGGGGGAGGAATATGGCTACACCTTC. Its translation is CASSPLNMGEEYGYTF.

The chain uses TRBV19 and TRBJ1-1; TRBD1 is a possible D gene (6 bases). This CDR3 spans 15 amino acids. V lost 3 bases, J lost 12 bases, and 23 bases lay in between. The germline V gene has CDR1 LNHDA and CDR2 SQIVND (reference sequence). In DNA, the CDR3 is TGTGCCAGTAGTATGGAGAACAGGGCGGGAGCGAGGTCTTTCTTT. Its protein is CASSMENRAGARSFF.

This sequence joins TRBV7-6 and TRBJ2-7; D is perhaps TRBD1 (5 bases). Trimming took off 2 bases at V and 4 bases at J, with 15 bases between the two ends. Per the germline V gene, CDR1 is SGHVS and CDR2 is FNYEAQ. The length of the CDR3 is 15 residues. CDR3 region: CASSLIGADLYEQYF. CDR3 nucleotides: TGTGCCAGCAGCTTAATAGGGGCAGATCTTTACGAGCAGTACTTC. Together with reference TRBV7-6 and TRBJ2-7, the CDR3 gives the full variable domain: GAGVSQSPRYKVTKRGQDVALRCDPISGHVSLYWYRQALGQGPEFLTYFNYEAQQDKSGLPNDRFSAERPEGSISTLTIQRTEQRDSAMYRCASSLIGADLYEQYFGPGTRLTVT.